These 25 T cell receptor beta chains were all obtained from the same sample, sequenced in a study of T cell changes during pregnancy in multiple sclerosis. Clones were sequenced by immunoSEQ multiplex PCR, and TCRdb holds only the in-frame ones, with some missing. The data show 45,000 to 55,000 clones, 90% to 95% seen once. This sample comprised peripheral blood, obtained in the third trimester of pregnancy. Receptors originate from a female donor with multiple sclerosis, enrolled in a pregnancy study.

The count of this clone is one. Relative to the germline gene, one junction end is altered; a read error may explain this. Other DNA sequences of this sample code for an identical CDR3. The chain joins TRBV7-9 to TRBJ2-7, with D possibly matching TRBD2 (6 bases). Germline V gene lookup returns CDR1 SEHNR and CDR2 FQNEAQ (reference sequence). CDR3 length: 14 amino acids. The CDR3 loop is CASSWGEKAYEQYF. In nucleotides, the CDR3 is TGTGCCAGCAGCTGGGGGGAGAAGGCCTACGAACAGTACTTC.

The chain has TRBV11-3 and TRBJ2-4, with 12 positions matching TRBD2. The CDR3 extends over 14 amino acids. J lost 7 bases, V lost 3 bases, and 1 base had no gene match. In germline, CDR1 is SGHNT, CDR2 YENEEA. The CDR3 here is CASSLTSGSNIQYF. The CDR3 DNA is TGTGCCAGCAGCTTGACTAGCGGGAGTAACATTCAGTACTTC.

The gene calls are TRBV5-1 and TRBJ2-1, with D perhaps TRBD1 (5 bases). Trimming took 0 bases from V and 4 from J, leaving 11 bases between them. There are 15 residues in the CDR3. Per the germline V gene, CDR1 is SGHRS and CDR2 is YFSETQ. The chain's CDR3 is CASSLAQQVYNEQFF. CDR3 DNA: TGCGCCAGCAGCTTGGCACAACAGGTTTACAATGAGCAGTTCTTC.

The rearrangement joins TRBV7-2 to TRBJ2-5, with TRBD2 matching 10 bases. Germline trimming cut 4 bases from V and 2 bases from J; bases unmatched to any gene: 10. The length of the CDR3 is 17 residues. Per the germline V gene, CDR1 is SGHTA and CDR2 is FQGNSA. Here the CDR3 reads CASSSFPRAGGQETQYF. Written as DNA, the CDR3 is TGTGCCAGCAGCTCGTTCCCCCGAGCGGGAGGGCAAGAGACCCAGTACTTC.

CDR3 DNA sequence: TGCGCCAGCAGCTTGGCTCCCAACACCGGGGAGCTGTTTTTT. This sequence encodes CASSLAPNTGELFF. The chain links TRBV5-1 to TRBJ2-2; D gene uncertain. Trimming left V 0 bases short and J 2 bases short, with 5 bases between. CDR3 size: 14 residues. Germline CDR1 reads SGHRS; CDR2 reads YFSETQ.

J is TRBJ2-5 and V is TRBV7-9; weak D call: TRBD2 (6 bases). The germline CDR1 and CDR2 sequences are SEHNR and FQNEAQ (reference sequence). The CDR3 sequence is 15 residues long. The ends were cut back, 9 bases at V and 5 bases at J, with 22 bases in the middle. The CDR3 is CASSGQMGLWETQYF. As DNA, the CDR3 is TGTGCCAGTAGCGGACAAATGGGCTTGTGGGAGACCCAGTACTTC.

This chain uses TRBV6-4 with TRBJ2-1, with no clear D. V lost 4 bases and J lost 8, with 18 bases in between. This CDR3 comprises 15 residues. Germline-derived CDR1 and CDR2 are MRHNA and SNTAGT. CDR3 sequence reads: CASSVVPERWDEQFF. CDR3 in DNA: TGTGCCAGCAGTGTAGTTCCGGAGAGGTGGGATGAGCAGTTCTTC.

This rearrangement joins TRBV19 to TRBJ2-7, with 8 bases that match TRBD1. Trimming at V came to 5 bases and at J to 4 bases, leaving 4 bases not matched to a gene. CDR1 LNHDA and CDR2 SQIVND come from the germline V gene (reference sequence). This CDR3 comprises 13 residues. The CDR3 reads CASSPRQGYEQYF. The DNA for the CDR3 is TGTGCCAGTAGTCCCCGACAGGGGTACGAGCAGTACTTC. Full variable domain (outside the CDR3, taken from reference TRBV19 and TRBJ2-7): DGGITQSPKYLFRKEGQNVTLSCEQNLNHDAMYWYRQDPGQGLRLIYYSQIVNDFQKGDIAEGYSVSREKKESFPLTVTSAQKNPTAFYLCASSPRQGYEQYFGPGTRLTVT.

The V and J genes are TRBV14 and TRBJ2-4; 7 positions agree with TRBD1. The CDR3 runs 15 residues. Germline V gene sequence: CDR1 SGHDN, CDR2 FVKESK. V was clipped by 2 bases and J by 6 bases; unmatched bases: 7. The CDR3 region has the DNA TGTGCCAGCAGCCAAACGAAGACAGGGATAAACATTCAGTACTTC. This sequence encodes CASSQTKTGINIQYF.

This rearrangement joins TRBV29-1 to TRBJ2-3, with TRBD2 matching 9 bases. The CDR3 is 15 residues long. The trim removed 4 bases at V and 5 bases at J, leaving 10 bases unmatched. The germline CDR1 and CDR2 sequences are SQVTM and ANQGSEA. CDR3 loop: CSVAAVAGVKDTQYF. The CDR3 nucleotides read TGCAGCGTTGCGGCAGTAGCGGGAGTAAAAGATACGCAGTATTTT.

The V gene is TRBV18, the J gene TRBJ2-1, with D tentatively TRBD2 (6 bases). The length of the CDR3 is 15 residues. V dropped 4 bases and J dropped 0 bases, with 10 bases sitting between them. The germline V gene encodes CDR1 KGHSH and CDR2 LQKENI. CDR3 sequence reads: CASSLADSSYNEQFF. The CDR3 coding sequence is TGTGCCAGCTCACTAGCGGATAGCTCCTACAATGAGCAGTTCTTC.

The chain recombines TRBV15 with TRBJ2-3, with D possibly being TRBD1 (5 bases). CDR1 and CDR2 from the germline V gene are LNHNV and YYDKDF (reference sequence). The CDR3 loop spans 16 amino acids. Trimming stripped 0 bases from V and 4 bases from J, with 14 bases between. CDR3 nucleotides: TGTGCCACCAGCAGAGATGGAGTGCAGGGTGCAGATACGCAGTATTTT. It codes for CATSRDGVQGADTQYF.

The V gene is TRBV7-3, the J gene TRBJ2-7, with 9 bases fitting TRBD2. The CDR3 consists of 16 residues. Trimming removed 0 bases from V and 5 bases from J; junction bases left unmatched: 8. CDR1 is SGHTA, CDR2 FQGTGA, per germline. CDR3 loop: CASSLTRGRACNEQYF. As DNA, the CDR3 is TGTGCCAGCAGCTTAACACGCGGGAGGGCCTGTAACGAGCAGTACTTC.

The chain joins TRBV14 to TRBJ1-4, with D possibly being TRBD1 (6 bases). V lost 5 bases to trimming and J lost 3 bases, with 19 bases between them. This CDR3 has 17 amino acids. CDR1 SGHDN and CDR2 FVKESK come from the germline V gene. CDR3 DNA: TGTGCCAGCAGCAAGAATCAGGGGACGAGGTCTAATGAAAAACTGTTTTTT. Amino acid sequence: CASSKNQGTRSNEKLFF.

V is TRBV6-5 and J is TRBJ1-5; TRBD1 might be the D (6 bases). The germline CDR1 and CDR2 sequences are MNHEY and SVGAGI. Between the trimmed V and J ends, which lost 6 bases and 4 bases, there was a span of 16 bases. CDR3 length: 15 amino acids. The CDR3 DNA is TGTGCCAGCAGACGGGACACCCTGGTTAATCAGCCCCAGCATTTT. It translates to CASRRDTLVNQPQHF.

The chain uses TRBV2 and TRBJ2-7, with TRBD2 matching over 11 bases. V shed 4 bases, J shed 2 bases, and the junction held 4 bases outside the gene matches. This CDR3 comprises 15 residues. The V gene's germline CDR1 is SNHLY and CDR2 FYNNEI. The DNA for the CDR3 is TGTGCCAGCAGTGCGGGACTAGCGGTTACCTACGAGCAGTACTTC. Amino acids: CASSAGLAVTYEQYF.

The chain joins TRBV5-1 to TRBJ1-1, with D tentatively TRBD1 (5 bases). The CDR3 extends over 19 amino acids. V lost 1 base, J lost 2 bases, and 24 bases lay in between. The V gene's germline CDR1 is SGHRS and CDR2 YFSETQ. Written as DNA, the CDR3 is TGCGCCAGCAGCTTGATTTCGAGGCAGGCCCAGGGTAGAAACACTGAAGCTTTCTTT. Protein: CASSLISRQAQGRNTEAFF.

V gene TRBV7-6 combines with J gene TRBJ2-7, with TRBD1 as a possible D gene (5 bases). CDR1 and CDR2 (germline): SGHVS, FNYEAQ. The CDR3 extends over 16 amino acids. V gave up 5 bases and J gave up 3 bases, with 20 bases separating them. CDR3 sequence: CASSPTMTEKVYEQYF. In DNA, the CDR3 is TGTGCCAGCAGCCCCACGATGACAGAGAAGGTCTACGAGCAGTACTTC.

This chain uses TRBV6-6 with TRBJ1-2; 9 bases match TRBD1. V lost 10 bases to trimming and J lost 4 bases; unmatched junction nucleotides: 4. The CDR3 spans 12 residues. The germline V gene encodes CDR1 MNHNY and CDR2 SVGAGI (reference sequence). The DNA of the CDR3 is TGTGCCACCTCGACAGGGGGCTATGGCTACACCTTC. Encoded protein: CATSTGGYGYTF.

The chain uses TRBV6-5 and TRBJ1-2; D is uncertain. Germline V CDR1 and CDR2: MNHEY, SVGAGI. V was pared by 9 bases and J by 3 bases, with 17 bases between. CDR3 size: 14 residues. CDR3 in amino acids: CASRRETTHYGYTF. Written as DNA, the CDR3 is TGTGCCAGTCGTCGCGAGACGACTCACTATGGCTACACCTTC.

The chain combines TRBV30 with TRBJ2-5, with D perhaps TRBD2 (6 bases). The CDR3 is made up of 13 amino acids. CDR1 is GTSNPN and CDR2 is SVGIG in the germline V gene (reference sequence). V lost 5 bases, J lost 2 bases, and 12 bases lay in between. CDR3 sequence reads: CAWGPAGQETQYF. The CDR3 nucleotides read TGTGCCTGGGGGCCGGCGGGGCAAGAGACCCAGTACTTC.

The V gene is TRBV7-9, the J gene TRBJ2-7, with 10 bases aligning to TRBD1. V was pared by 6 bases and J by 1 base, with 0 bases of the junction left unmatched. This CDR3 has 13 residues. Germline V lookup: CDR1 SEHNR, CDR2 FQNEAQ (reference sequence). CDR3 DNA: TGTGCCAGCAGGGGACAGGGGTCCTACGAGCAGTACTTC. As protein: CASRGQGSYEQYF.

V and J are TRBV19 and TRBJ2-3; 14 nucleotides align to TRBD2. This CDR3 is built from 17 residues. V lost 4 bases, J lost 5 bases, and 8 bases stayed unmatched. CDR1 LNHDA and CDR2 SQIVND come from the germline V gene (reference sequence). CDR3 loop: CASSTPTSGRGGDTQYF. CDR3 coding DNA: TGTGCCAGTAGTACCCCGACTAGCGGGAGGGGGGGAGATACGCAGTATTTT.

This chain links TRBV7-9 with TRBJ2-1; D possibly corresponds to TRBD1 (8 bases). CDR3 length: 16 amino acids. The ends were cut back, 5 bases at V and 0 bases at J, with 14 bases in the middle. The germline gives CDR1 SEHNR, CDR2 FQNEAQ (reference sequence). CDR3 DNA sequence: TGTGCCAGCAGCCGAAACAGGGGGGGCTCCTACAATGAGCAGTTCTTC. It translates to CASSRNRGGSYNEQFF.

The J gene is TRBJ2-3, the V gene TRBV29-1; tentative D call: TRBD2 (6 bases). Germline loops: CDR1 SQVTM, CDR2 ANQGSEA. This CDR3 spans 11 amino acids. The ends were cut back, 8 bases at V and 1 base at J, with 7 bases in the middle. CDR3 protein: CSTGGTDTQYF. In DNA form, the CDR3 reads TGCAGCACGGGGGGCACAGATACGCAGTATTTT.